This TCR beta chain was obtained from a study of identical twins. Trimming removed 6 bases from V and 4 bases from J; junction bases left unmatched: 13. This CDR3 has 16 amino acids. Germline lookup yields CDR1 LNHNV and CDR2 YYDKDF (reference sequence). TCRdb ran MiXCR on the 5' RACE reads and lists one entry per CDR3 protein. The sample holds 200,000 to 250,000 distinct CDR3 sequences, around 6.8% seen once. These data were also filed under a second study, of yellow fever vaccine responses in identical twins.

Sequencing input: memory (CD45RO+) T cells sorted from blood. The J gene is TRBJ2-5, the V gene TRBV15; TRBD2 agrees at 8 bases. The origin of this receptor is a woman aged 18-29 years in good health. CDR3 DNA: TGTGCCACCAGTCAAGGGACGAGCGGGGGTCGAGAGACCCAGTACTTC. Residues: CATSQGTSGGRETQYF.